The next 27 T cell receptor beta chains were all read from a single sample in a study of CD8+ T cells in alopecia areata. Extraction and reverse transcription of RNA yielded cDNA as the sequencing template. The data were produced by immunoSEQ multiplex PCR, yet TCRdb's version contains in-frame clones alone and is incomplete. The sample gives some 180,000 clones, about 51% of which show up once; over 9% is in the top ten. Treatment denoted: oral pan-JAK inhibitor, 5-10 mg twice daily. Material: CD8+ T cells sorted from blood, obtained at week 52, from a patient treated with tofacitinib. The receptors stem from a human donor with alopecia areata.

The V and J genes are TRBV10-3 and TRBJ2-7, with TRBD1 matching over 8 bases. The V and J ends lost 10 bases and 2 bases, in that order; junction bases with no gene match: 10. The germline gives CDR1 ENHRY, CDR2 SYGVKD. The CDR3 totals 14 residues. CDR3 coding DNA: TGTGCCACCTCAGAACAGGGGGAAACCTACGAGCAGTACTTC. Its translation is CATSEQGETYEQYF.

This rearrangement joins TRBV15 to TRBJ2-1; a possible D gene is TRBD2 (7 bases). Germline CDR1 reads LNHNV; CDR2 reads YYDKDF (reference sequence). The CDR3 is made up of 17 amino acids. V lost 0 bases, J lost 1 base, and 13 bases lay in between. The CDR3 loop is CATSRDPRGGSYNEQFF. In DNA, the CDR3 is TGTGCCACCAGCAGAGACCCGAGGGGGGGATCCTACAATGAGCAGTTCTTC.

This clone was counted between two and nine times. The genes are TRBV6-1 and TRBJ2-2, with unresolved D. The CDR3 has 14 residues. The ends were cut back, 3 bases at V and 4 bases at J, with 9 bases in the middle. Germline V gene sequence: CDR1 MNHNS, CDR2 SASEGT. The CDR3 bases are TGTGCCAGCAGTGAGGCCTTTTCCACCGGGGAGCTGTTTTTT. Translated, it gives CASSEAFSTGELFF.

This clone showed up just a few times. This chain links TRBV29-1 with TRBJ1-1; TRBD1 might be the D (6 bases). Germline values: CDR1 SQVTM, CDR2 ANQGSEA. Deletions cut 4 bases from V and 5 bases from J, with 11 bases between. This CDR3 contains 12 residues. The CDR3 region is CSVVGQGTEAFF. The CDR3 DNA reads TGCAGCGTTGTTGGGCAGGGGACTGAAGCTTTCTTT. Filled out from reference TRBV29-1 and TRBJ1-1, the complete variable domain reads SAVISQKPSRDICQRGTSLTIQCQVDSQVTMMFWYRQQPGQSLTLIATANQGSEATYESGFVIDKFPISRPNLTFSTLTVSNMSPEDSSIYLCSVVGQGTEAFFGQGTRLTVV.

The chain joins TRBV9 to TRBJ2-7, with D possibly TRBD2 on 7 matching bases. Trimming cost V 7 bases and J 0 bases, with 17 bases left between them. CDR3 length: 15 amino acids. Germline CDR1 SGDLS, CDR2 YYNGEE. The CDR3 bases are TGTGCCAGCGCCGCAGGCGGGGGCCCCTCCTACGAGCAGTACTTC. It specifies CASAAGGGPSYEQYF.

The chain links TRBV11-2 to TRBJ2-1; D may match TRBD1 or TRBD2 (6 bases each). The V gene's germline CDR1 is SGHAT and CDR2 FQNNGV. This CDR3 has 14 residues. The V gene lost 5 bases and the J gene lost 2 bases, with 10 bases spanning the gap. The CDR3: CASSPGAAYNEQFF. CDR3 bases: TGTGCCAGCAGCCCGGGGGCCGCCTACAATGAGCAGTTCTTC.

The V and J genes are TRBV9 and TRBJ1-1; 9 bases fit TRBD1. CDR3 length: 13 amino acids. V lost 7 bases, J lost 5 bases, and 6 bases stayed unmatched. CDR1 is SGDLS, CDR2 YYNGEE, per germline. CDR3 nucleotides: TGTGCCAGCGGGGACAGGGTAGATACTGAAGCTTTCTTT. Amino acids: CASGDRVDTEAFF.

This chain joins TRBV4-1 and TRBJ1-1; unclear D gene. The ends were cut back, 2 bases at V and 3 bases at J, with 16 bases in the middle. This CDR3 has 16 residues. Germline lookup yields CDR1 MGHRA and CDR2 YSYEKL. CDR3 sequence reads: CASSQPGWPADTEAFF. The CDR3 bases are TGCGCCAGCAGCCAACCCGGTTGGCCGGCGGACACTGAAGCTTTCTTT.

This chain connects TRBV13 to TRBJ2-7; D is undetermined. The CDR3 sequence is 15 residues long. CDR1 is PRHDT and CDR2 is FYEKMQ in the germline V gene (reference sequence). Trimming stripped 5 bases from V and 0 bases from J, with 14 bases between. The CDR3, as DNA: TGTGCCAGCAGCCAGAGTGGCAGTAGCTCCTACGAGCAGTACTTC. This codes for CASSQSGSSSYEQYF.

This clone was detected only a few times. CDR3 sequence: CASSEDRDEQYF. In DNA, the CDR3 is TGTGCCAGCAGTGAAGACAGGGACGAGCAGTACTTC. The gene calls are TRBV2 and TRBJ2-7; D may be TRBD1 (6 bases). The germline V gene has CDR1 SNHLY and CDR2 FYNNEI. Trimming took 1 base from V and 5 from J, leaving 6 bases between them. This CDR3 has 12 residues.

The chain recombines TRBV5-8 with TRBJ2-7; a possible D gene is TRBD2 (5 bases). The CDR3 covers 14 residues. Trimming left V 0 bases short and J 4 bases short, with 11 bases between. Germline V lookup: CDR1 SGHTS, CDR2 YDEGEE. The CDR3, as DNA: TGTGCCAGCAGCTTGGGGGAAGAGGGTTACGAGCAGTACTTC. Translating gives CASSLGEEGYEQYF.

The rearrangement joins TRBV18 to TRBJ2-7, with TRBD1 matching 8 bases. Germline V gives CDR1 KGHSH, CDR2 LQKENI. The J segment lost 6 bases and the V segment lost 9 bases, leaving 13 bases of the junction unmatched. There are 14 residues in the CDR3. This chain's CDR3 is CARRLTGVDCEQYF. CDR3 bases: TGTGCCAGGAGGCTGACAGGGGTAGACTGCGAGCAGTACTTC.

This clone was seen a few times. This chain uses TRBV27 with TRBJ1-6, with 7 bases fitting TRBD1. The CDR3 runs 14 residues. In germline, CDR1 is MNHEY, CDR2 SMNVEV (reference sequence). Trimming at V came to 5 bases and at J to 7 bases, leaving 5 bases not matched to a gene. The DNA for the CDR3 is TGTGCCAGCAGTGCCGAACAGGGGAATTCACCCCTCCACTTT. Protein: CASSAEQGNSPLHF.

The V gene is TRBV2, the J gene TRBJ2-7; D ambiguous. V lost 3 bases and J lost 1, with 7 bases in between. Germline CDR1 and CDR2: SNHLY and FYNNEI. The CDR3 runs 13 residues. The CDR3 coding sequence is TGTGCCAGCAGTGACAGACTTTCCTACGAGCAGTACTTC. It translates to CASSDRLSYEQYF.

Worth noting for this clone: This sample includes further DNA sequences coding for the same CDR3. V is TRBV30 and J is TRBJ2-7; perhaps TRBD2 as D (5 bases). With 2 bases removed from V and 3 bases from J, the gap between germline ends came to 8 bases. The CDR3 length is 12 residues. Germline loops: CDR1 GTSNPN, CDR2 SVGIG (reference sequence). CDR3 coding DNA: TGTGCCTGGAGTCAAGAGGGCTACGAGCAGTACTTC. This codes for CAWSQEGYEQYF.

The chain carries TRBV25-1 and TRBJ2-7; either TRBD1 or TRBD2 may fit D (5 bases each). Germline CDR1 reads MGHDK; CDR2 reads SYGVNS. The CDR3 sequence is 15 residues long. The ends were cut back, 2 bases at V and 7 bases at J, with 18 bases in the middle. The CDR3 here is CASSEIRDHVKEQYF. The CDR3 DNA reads TGTGCCAGCAGTGAAATCAGGGACCACGTTAAGGAGCAGTACTTC.

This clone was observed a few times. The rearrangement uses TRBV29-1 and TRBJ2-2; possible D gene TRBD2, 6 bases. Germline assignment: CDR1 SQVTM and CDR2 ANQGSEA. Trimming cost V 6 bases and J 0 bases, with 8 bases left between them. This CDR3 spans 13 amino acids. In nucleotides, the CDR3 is TGCAGCGTGGAGCGGGCGAACACCGGGGAGCTGTTTTTT. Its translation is CSVERANTGELFF.

CDR3 in amino acids: CASSEAKGSGANVLTF. CDR3 bases: TGTGCCAGCAGTGAAGCGAAGGGCTCAGGGGCCAACGTCCTGACTTTC. The chain employs TRBV2 and TRBJ2-6; D gene ambiguous. The germline gives CDR1 SNHLY, CDR2 FYNNEI. Trimming took 0 bases from V and 4 from J, leaving 10 bases between them. CDR3 length: 16 amino acids.

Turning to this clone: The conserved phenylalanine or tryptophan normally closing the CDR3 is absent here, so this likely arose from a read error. The CDR3 protein is CASWAPGRSPLHL. CDR3 nucleotide sequence: TGTGCCAGTTGGGCCCCGGGGCGTTCACCCCTCCACCTT. The V call is TRBV6-5, the J call TRBJ1-6, with D maybe TRBD1 (5 bases). Germline-derived CDR1 and CDR2 are MNHEY and SVGAGI. Trimming took off 9 bases at V and 9 bases at J, with 15 bases between the two ends. The length of the CDR3 is 13 residues.

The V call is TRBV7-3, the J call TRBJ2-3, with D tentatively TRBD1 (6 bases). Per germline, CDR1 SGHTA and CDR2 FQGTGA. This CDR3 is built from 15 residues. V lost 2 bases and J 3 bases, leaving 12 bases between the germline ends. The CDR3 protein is CASSLLPRGTDTQYF. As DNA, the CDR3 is TGTGCCAGCAGCTTACTTCCCAGGGGTACAGATACGCAGTATTTT.

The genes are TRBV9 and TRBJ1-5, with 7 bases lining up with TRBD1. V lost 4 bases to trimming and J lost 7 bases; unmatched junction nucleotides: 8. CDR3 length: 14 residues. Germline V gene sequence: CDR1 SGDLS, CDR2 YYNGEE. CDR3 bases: TGTGCCAGCAGCCCTGGGACAGAGAGGCAGCCCCAGCATTTT. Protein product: CASSPGTERQPQHF.

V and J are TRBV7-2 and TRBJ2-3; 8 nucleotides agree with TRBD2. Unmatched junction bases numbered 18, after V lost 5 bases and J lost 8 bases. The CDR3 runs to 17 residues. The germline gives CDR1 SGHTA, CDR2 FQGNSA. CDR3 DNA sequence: TGTGCCAGCAGCGTGGAGCCGGGGACTAGAGTGCTGGGTACGCAGTATTTT. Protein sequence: CASSVEPGTRVLGTQYF. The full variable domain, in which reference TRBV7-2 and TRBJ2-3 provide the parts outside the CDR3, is GAGVSQSPSNKVTEKGKDVELRCDPISGHTALYWYRQSLGQGLEFLIYFQGNSAPDKSGLPSDRFSAERTGGSVSTLTIQRTQQEDSAVYLCASSVEPGTRVLGTQYFGPGTRLTVL.

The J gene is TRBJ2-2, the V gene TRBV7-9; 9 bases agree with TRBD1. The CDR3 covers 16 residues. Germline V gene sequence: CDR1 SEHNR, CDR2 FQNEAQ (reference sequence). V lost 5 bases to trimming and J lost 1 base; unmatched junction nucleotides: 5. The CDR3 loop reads CASSHNRGQNTGELFF. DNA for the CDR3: TGTGCCAGCAGCCATAACAGGGGGCAGAACACCGGGGAGCTGTTTTTT.

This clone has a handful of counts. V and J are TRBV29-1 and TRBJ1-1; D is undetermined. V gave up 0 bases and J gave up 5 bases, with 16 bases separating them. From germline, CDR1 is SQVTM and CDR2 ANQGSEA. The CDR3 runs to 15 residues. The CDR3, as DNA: TGCAGCGTTGAAGATCGTTTGGATTCTAAGACTGAAGCTTTCTTT. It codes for CSVEDRLDSKTEAFF.

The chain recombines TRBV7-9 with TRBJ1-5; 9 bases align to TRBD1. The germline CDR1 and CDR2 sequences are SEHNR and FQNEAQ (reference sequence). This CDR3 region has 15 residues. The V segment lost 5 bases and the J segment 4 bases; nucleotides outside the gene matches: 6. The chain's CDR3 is CASSGDRVENQPQHF. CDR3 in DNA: TGTGCCAGCAGCGGGGACAGGGTTGAAAATCAGCCCCAGCATTTT. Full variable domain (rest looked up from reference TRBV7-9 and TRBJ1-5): DTGVSQNPRHKITKRGQNVTFRCDPISEHNRLYWYRQTLGQGPEFLTYFQNEAQLEKSRLLSDRFSAERPKGSFSTLEIQRTEQGDSAMYLCASSGDRVENQPQHFGDGTRLSIL.

CDR3 nucleotide sequence: TGCGCCAGCAGCTTAGGAGTGGGGGGTGGCTACACCTTC. Translating it yields CASSLGVGGGYTF. The chain recombines TRBV5-1 with TRBJ1-2; a possible D gene is TRBD1 (5 bases). Germline V gene data show CDR1 as SGHRS and CDR2 as YFSETQ. CDR3 length: 13 residues. Trimming took off 2 bases at V and 7 bases at J, with 12 bases between the two ends.

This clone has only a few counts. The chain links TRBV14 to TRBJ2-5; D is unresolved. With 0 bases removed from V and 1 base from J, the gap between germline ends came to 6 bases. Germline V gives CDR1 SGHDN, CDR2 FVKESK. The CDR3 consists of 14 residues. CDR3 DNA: TGTGCCAGCAGCCAAGAGGGGATCCAAGAGACCCAGTACTTC. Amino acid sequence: CASSQEGIQETQYF.